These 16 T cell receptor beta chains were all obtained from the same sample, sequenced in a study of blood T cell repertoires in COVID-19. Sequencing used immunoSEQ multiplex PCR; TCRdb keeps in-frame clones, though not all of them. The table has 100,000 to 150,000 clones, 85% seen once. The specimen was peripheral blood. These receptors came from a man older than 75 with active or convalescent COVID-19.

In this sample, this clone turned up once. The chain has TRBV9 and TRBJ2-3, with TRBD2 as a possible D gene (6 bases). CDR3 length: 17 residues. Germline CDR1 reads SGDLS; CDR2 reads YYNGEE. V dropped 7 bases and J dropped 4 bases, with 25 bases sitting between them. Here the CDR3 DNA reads TGTGCCAGCCTCGATTGTCGCTGGGAGGAGGTAGCAGATACGCAGTATTTT. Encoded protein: CASLDCRWEEVADTQYF.

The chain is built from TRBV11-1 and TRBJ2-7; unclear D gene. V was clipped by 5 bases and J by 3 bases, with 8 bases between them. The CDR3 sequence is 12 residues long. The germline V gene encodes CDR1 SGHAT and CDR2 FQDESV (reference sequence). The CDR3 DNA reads TGTGCCAGCAGCGCCAGATTCTACGAGCAGTACTTC. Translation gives CASSARFYEQYF.

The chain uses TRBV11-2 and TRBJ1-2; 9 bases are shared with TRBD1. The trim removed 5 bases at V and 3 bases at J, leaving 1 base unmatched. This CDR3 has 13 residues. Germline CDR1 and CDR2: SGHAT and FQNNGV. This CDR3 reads CASSTGGYYGYTF. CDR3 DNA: TGTGCCAGCAGCACAGGGGGCTACTATGGCTACACCTTC.

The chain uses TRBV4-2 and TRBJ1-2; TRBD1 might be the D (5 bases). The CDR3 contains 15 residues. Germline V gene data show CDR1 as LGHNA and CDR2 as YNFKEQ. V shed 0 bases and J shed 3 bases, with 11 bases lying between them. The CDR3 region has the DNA TGTGCCAGCAGCCAAGATCCAGGGTCGGACTATGGCTACACCTTC. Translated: CASSQDPGSDYGYTF.

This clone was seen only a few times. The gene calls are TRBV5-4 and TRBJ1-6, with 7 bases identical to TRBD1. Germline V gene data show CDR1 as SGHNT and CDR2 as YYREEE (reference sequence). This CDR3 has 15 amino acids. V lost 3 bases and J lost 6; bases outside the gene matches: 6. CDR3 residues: CASSWTGTVNSPLHF. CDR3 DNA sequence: TGTGCCAGCAGCTGGACCGGGACAGTTAATTCACCCCTCCACTTT.

CDR3 in amino acids: CASSLQPRGYGYTF. The CDR3 DNA follows: TGTGCCAGCAGTTTACAGCCTAGGGGCTATGGCTACACCTTC. This sequence joins TRBV27 and TRBJ1-2; D possibly corresponds to TRBD1 (5 bases). V lost 2 bases and J lost 4, with 11 bases in between. There are 14 residues in the CDR3. CDR1 is MNHEY, CDR2 SMNVEV, per germline (reference sequence).

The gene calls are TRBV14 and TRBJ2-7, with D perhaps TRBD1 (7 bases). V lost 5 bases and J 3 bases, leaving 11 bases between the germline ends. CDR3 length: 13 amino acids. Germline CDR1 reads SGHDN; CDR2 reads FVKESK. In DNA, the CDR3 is TGTGCCAGCAGCGCGGGACAGCTCTACGAGCAGTACTTC. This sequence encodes CASSAGQLYEQYF.

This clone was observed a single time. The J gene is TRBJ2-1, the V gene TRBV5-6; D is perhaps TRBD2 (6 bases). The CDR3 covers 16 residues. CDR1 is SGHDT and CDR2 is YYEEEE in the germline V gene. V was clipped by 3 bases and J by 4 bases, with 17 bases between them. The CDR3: CASSYSAEGWYNEQFF. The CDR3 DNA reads TGTGCCAGCAGCTACTCAGCGGAGGGGTGGTACAATGAGCAGTTCTTC. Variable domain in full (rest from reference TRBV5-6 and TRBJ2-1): DAGVTQSPTHLIKTRGQQVTLRCSPKSGHDTVSWYQQALGQGPQFIFQYYEEEERQRGNFPDRFSGHQFPNYSSELNVNALLLGDSALYLCASSYSAEGWYNEQFFGPGTRLTVL.

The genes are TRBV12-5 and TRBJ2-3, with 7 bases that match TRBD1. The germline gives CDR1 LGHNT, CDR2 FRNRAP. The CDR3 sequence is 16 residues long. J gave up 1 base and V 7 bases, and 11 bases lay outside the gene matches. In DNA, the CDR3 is TGTGCTAGTGCCCCTCGCGGGCAGGGGGGCACAGATACGCAGTATTTT. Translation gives CASAPRGQGGTDTQYF.

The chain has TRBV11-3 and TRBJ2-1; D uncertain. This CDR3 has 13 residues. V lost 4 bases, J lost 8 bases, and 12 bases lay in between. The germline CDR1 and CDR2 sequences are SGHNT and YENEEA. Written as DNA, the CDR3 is TGTGCCAGCAGCTCGCCGGTGGGCCATGAGCAGTTCTTC. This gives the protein CASSSPVGHEQFF.

The chain's CDR3 is CAIRDREEETQYF. CDR3 in DNA: TGTGCCATCAGGGACAGGGAGGAAGAGACCCAGTACTTC. The V and J genes are TRBV2 and TRBJ2-5; 9 bases are shared with TRBD1. This CDR3 is built from 13 residues. J gave up 3 bases and V 10 bases, and 6 bases lay outside the gene matches. Germline V gene data show CDR1 as SNHLY and CDR2 as FYNNEI.

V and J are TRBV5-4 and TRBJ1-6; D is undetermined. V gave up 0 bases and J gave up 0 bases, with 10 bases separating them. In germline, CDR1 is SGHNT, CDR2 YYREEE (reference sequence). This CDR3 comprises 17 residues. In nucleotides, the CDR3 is TGTGCCAGCAGCTTGGATGGGCGCAGCTCCTATAATTCACCCCTCCACTTT. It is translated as CASSLDGRSSYNSPLHF.

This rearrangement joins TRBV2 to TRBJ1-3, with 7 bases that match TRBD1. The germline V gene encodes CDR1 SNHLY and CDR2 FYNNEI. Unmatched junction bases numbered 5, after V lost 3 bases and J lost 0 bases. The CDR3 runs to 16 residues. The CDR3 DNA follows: TGTGCCAGCAGTGACGACAGGGTTTACTCTGGAAACACCATATATTTT. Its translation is CASSDDRVYSGNTIYF.

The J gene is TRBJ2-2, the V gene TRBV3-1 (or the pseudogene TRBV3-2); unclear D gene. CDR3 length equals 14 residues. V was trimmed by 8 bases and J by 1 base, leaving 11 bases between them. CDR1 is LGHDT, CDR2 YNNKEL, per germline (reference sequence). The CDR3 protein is CASQNNVNTGELFF. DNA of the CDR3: TGTGCCAGCCAAAACAACGTGAACACCGGGGAGCTGTTTTTT.

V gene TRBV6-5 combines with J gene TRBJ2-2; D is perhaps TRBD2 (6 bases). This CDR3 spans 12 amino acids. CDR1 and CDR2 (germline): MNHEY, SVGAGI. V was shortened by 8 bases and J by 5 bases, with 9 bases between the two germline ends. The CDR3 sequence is CASRGKTGELFF. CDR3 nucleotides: TGTGCCAGCCGGGGGAAAACCGGGGAGCTGTTTTTT.

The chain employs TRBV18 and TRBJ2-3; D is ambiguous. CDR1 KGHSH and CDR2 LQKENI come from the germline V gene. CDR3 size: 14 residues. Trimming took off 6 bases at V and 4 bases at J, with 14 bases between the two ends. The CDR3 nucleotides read TGTGCCAGCTCTCAAGGAAGGCTAGCAGATACGCAGTATTTT. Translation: CASSQGRLADTQYF.